The 27 T cell receptor beta chains listed next were all sequenced from one sample in a study of cytomegalovirus exposure and HLA in healthy donors. The PCR had 60 Vbeta and 13 Jbeta primers. The assay was immunoSEQ multiplex PCR, and TCRdb's table has in-frame clones only and misses some. The profile shows some 120,000 clones, about four fifths of them singletons. Source material: PBMCs. These receptors were obtained from a woman aged 60 to 75 in good health and CMV-seropositive.

The genes are TRBV6-6 and TRBJ2-7; 12 bases are shared with TRBD2. There are 16 residues in the CDR3. Per the germline V gene, CDR1 is MNHNY and CDR2 is SVGAGI (reference sequence). Unmatched junction bases numbered 8, after V lost 6 bases and J lost 2 bases. The CDR3 sequence is CASSPEASGRAYEQYF. CDR3 coding DNA: TGTGCCAGCAGCCCCGAGGCTAGCGGGAGGGCCTACGAGCAGTACTTC.

The chain combines TRBV5-1 with TRBJ2-1, with a possible D match to TRBD1 (6 bases). CDR3 length: 15 amino acids. Germline V gene data show CDR1 as SGHRS and CDR2 as YFSETQ. With 2 bases removed from V and 4 bases from J, the gap between germline ends came to 13 bases. CDR3 protein: CASSFGTGKYNEQFF. The CDR3 DNA sequence: TGCGCCAGCAGCTTCGGTACAGGGAAATACAATGAGCAGTTCTTC.

This clone was counted a few times. V gene TRBV7-2 combines with J gene TRBJ1-3; D might be TRBD1 (6 bases). The CDR3 spans 16 residues. Germline CDR1 SGHTA, CDR2 FQGNSA. The V and J ends lost 4 bases and 4 bases respectively, with 17 bases between them. CDR3 sequence (DNA): TGTGCCAGCAGCTGGCCCGGGGGGCGGACAGGAAACACCATATATTTT. This codes for CASSWPGGRTGNTIYF.

The chain joins TRBV19 to TRBJ2-5, with 15 bases matching TRBD2. There are 16 residues in the CDR3. The V gene end was trimmed by 4 bases and the J gene end by 7 bases; junction bases not matched to a gene: 7. Germline-derived CDR1 and CDR2 are LNHDA and SQIVND (reference sequence). CDR3 loop: CASSTGLAGGSGTQYF. The CDR3 DNA reads as TGTGCCAGTAGTACGGGACTAGCGGGGGGTTCCGGGACCCAGTACTTC.

A single count supports this clone. This chain links TRBV30 with TRBJ2-1; weak D call: TRBD1 (5 bases). The length of the CDR3 is 15 residues. Germline CDR1 reads GTSNPN; CDR2 reads SVGIG (reference sequence). Trimming removed 1 base at V and 7 bases at J, with 17 bases between. The CDR3 protein is CAWSDYSPKGNEQFF. In nucleotides, the CDR3 is TGTGCCTGGAGTGATTACTCACCAAAGGGGAATGAGCAGTTCTTC. The whole variable domain, remainder taken from reference TRBV30 and TRBJ2-1, is SQTIHQWPATLVQPVGSPLSLECTVEGTSNPNLYWYRQAAGRGLQLLFYSVGIGQISSEVPQNLSASRPQDRQFILSSKKLLLSDSGFYLCAWSDYSPKGNEQFFGPGTRLTVL.

The V gene is TRBV18, the J gene TRBJ1-1; a possible D gene is TRBD1 (6 bases). CDR1 is KGHSH, CDR2 LQKENI, per germline. Trimming took off 5 bases at V and 3 bases at J, with 7 bases between the two ends. CDR3 length: 12 amino acids. The CDR3 protein is CASSSGDTEAFF. As DNA, the CDR3 is TGTGCCAGCTCATCAGGGGACACTGAAGCTTTCTTT.

The rearrangement uses TRBV18 and TRBJ1-2, with 7 bases that match TRBD1. Trimming took 3 bases from V and 0 from J; bases not matched to a gene: 4. This CDR3 is 15 amino acids long. Germline loops: CDR1 KGHSH, CDR2 LQKENI. The CDR3 reads CASSPGQAANYGYTF. The CDR3 DNA follows: TGTGCCAGCTCACCCGGACAGGCAGCTAACTATGGCTACACCTTC.

The V call is TRBV7-3, the J call TRBJ1-3; 7 bases match TRBD1. The germline V gene has CDR1 SGHTA and CDR2 FQGTGA. Trimming cost V 5 bases and J 4 bases; bases outside gene matches: 5. CDR3 length: 14 amino acids. The CDR3 region is CASSAGGSGNTIYF. DNA for the CDR3: TGTGCCAGCAGCGCAGGGGGTTCCGGAAACACCATATATTTT.

The chain combines TRBV7-6 with TRBJ2-5, with 9 positions matching TRBD1. Trimming removed 0 bases from V and 5 bases from J; junction bases left unmatched: 7. The CDR3 is 16 amino acids. Germline-derived CDR1 and CDR2 are SGHVS and FNYEAQ. The CDR3 DNA reads TGTGCCAGCAGCTTAGCCCACACAGGGGGCTCGGAGACCCAGTACTTC. Its translation: CASSLAHTGGSETQYF.

The chain is built from TRBV5-4 and TRBJ1-1, with 7 bases lining up with TRBD1. CDR3 length equals 13 residues. V lost 4 bases, J lost 6 bases, and 6 bases stayed unmatched. CDR1 is SGHNT, CDR2 YYREEE, per germline (reference sequence). DNA of the CDR3: TGTGCCAGCAGCAGGGGGACAGCATCTGAAGCTTTCTTT. It encodes CASSRGTASEAFF.

V usage is TRBV5-4 and J usage is TRBJ2-3, with 9 nucleotides matching TRBD2. The CDR3 has 15 residues. Germline CDR1 and CDR2: SGHNT and YYREEE (reference sequence). With V trimmed by 4 bases and J by 1 base, 4 bases remained unmatched. The CDR3 region has the DNA TGTGCCAGCAGCAAAGCGGGGGGCCGCACAGATACGCAGTATTTT. It yields the protein CASSKAGGRTDTQYF.

This rearrangement joins TRBV6-5 to TRBJ1-1; 8 nucleotides match TRBD1. The CDR3 extends over 13 amino acids. The germline CDR1 and CDR2 sequences are MNHEY and SVGAGI. The junction had 5 bases not matched to a gene; V was cut back by 6 bases and J by 5 bases. The CDR3 DNA reads TGTGCCAGCAGGCTCGACAGGGGTACTGAAGCTTTCTTT. Its protein product is CASRLDRGTEAFF.

This clone was counted a few times. The chain uses TRBV4-1 and TRBJ1-2, with D possibly TRBD1 on 5 matching bases. Germline-derived CDR1 and CDR2 are MGHRA and YSYEKL. The CDR3 has 17 amino acids. V lost 4 bases to trimming and J lost 4 bases, with 22 bases between them. The CDR3: CASSPNRDSSSPYGYTF. CDR3 nucleotide sequence: TGCGCCAGCAGCCCCAATCGAGACAGCTCATCGCCCTATGGCTACACCTTC.

The chain employs TRBV21-1 and TRBJ2-1; TRBD1 was called by the table and not checked on the DNA. TRBV21-1 is marked as a pseudogene. The CDR3 consists of 20 residues. CDR3 amino acids: CASSKFCRTGITVAYNEQFF. The CDR3 DNA follows: TGTGCCAGCAGCAAATTTTGCAGGACAGGGATCACAGTCGCCTACAATGAGCAGTTCTTC.

There are a few counts of this clone. CDR3 sequence reads: CASSQTLAGGPSYEQYF. For the CDR3, the DNA is TGCGCCAGCAGCCAAACCTTAGCGGGAGGGCCAAGTTACGAGCAGTACTTC. V and J are TRBV4-3 and TRBJ2-7, with TRBD2 matching 11 bases. CDR1 LGHNA and CDR2 YSLEER come from the germline V gene. Unmatched junction bases numbered 10, after V lost 2 bases and J lost 4 bases. The CDR3 runs to 17 residues.

The CDR3, as DNA: TGCGCCAGCAGCCAAGAACAGGGATCGCATCAGCCCCAGCATTTT. Translated: CASSQEQGSHQPQHF. V is TRBV4-1 and J is TRBJ1-5, with TRBD1 as a possible D gene (6 bases). Per germline, CDR1 MGHRA and CDR2 YSYEKL. The V end lost 0 bases, the J end lost 5 bases, and 11 bases lay between the germline ends. The CDR3 sequence is 15 residues long.

Concerning this clone: The sample has other DNA sequences that encode this CDR3 too. This rearrangement joins TRBV2 to TRBJ2-6; the match to TRBD1 covers 7 bases. Germline V gene lookup returns CDR1 SNHLY and CDR2 FYNNEI. The CDR3 is 15 residues long. V lost 4 bases to trimming and J lost 4 bases; unmatched junction nucleotides: 4. The CDR3 DNA sequence: TGTGCCAGCAGTGCCGGGACAGCCGGGGCCAACGTCCTGACTTTC. This gives the protein CASSAGTAGANVLTF.

This rearrangement joins TRBV29-1 to TRBJ1-1; TRBD1 might be the D (6 bases). Between the trimmed V and J ends, which lost 7 bases and 1 base, there was a span of 10 bases. Germline V gene data show CDR1 as SQVTM and CDR2 as ANQGSEA. This CDR3 is 12 amino acids long. CDR3 sequence reads: CSAEGQNTEAFF. The DNA for the CDR3 is TGCAGCGCTGAGGGACAGAACACTGAAGCTTTCTTT.

V and J are TRBV2 and TRBJ1-1; TRBD1 agrees at 7 bases. CDR3 size: 15 residues. With V trimmed by 9 bases and J by 0 bases, 10 bases remained unmatched. Germline CDR1 SNHLY, CDR2 FYNNEI. The chain's CDR3 is CASTRGLRVNTEAFF. CDR3 DNA sequence: TGTGCCAGTACTAGGGGGCTGAGGGTGAACACTGAAGCTTTCTTT.

Details on this clone: An end of the junction does not agree with germline; a read error may underlie this. The V call is TRBV5-1, the J call TRBJ2-5, with D perhaps TRBD1 (6 bases). The germline gives CDR1 SGHRS, CDR2 YFSETQ. The CDR3 contains 13 residues. The CDR3 here is CASSLGTADLGHF. The CDR3 DNA follows: TGCGCCAGCAGCTTGGGGACAGCGGACCTAGGGCACTTC. Full variable domain (outside the CDR3, taken from reference TRBV5-1 and TRBJ2-5): KAGVTQTPRYLIKTRGQQVTLSCSPISGHRSVSWYQQTPGQGLQFLFEYFSETQRNKGNFPGRFSGRQFSNSRSEMNVSTLELGDSALYLCASSLGTADLGHFGPGTRLLVL.

This chain uses TRBV7-3 with TRBJ1-4; 10 positions agree with TRBD1. This CDR3 comprises 16 residues. V gave up 5 bases and J gave up 0 bases; unmatched junction bases: 3. Germline CDR1 and CDR2: SGHTA and FQGTGA. This CDR3 is CASSRTGGATNEKLFF. The DNA for the CDR3 is TGTGCCAGCAGCCGGACAGGGGGAGCAACTAATGAAAAACTGTTTTTT.

A few counts support this clone. The V and J genes are TRBV5-6 and TRBJ1-2, with 9 bases identical to TRBD1. This CDR3 contains 18 residues. From germline, CDR1 is SGHDT and CDR2 YYEEEE. The trim removed 3 bases at V and 0 bases at J, leaving 12 bases unmatched. For the CDR3, the DNA is TGTGCCAGCAGCTCAAAACTACGCCGGGACAGGGCTAACTATGGCTACACCTTC. Its protein product is CASSSKLRRDRANYGYTF.

The J gene is TRBJ1-2, the V gene TRBV30, with D perhaps matching TRBD1 (5 bases). Trimming took off 1 base at V and 6 bases at J, with 12 bases between the two ends. Germline CDR1 and CDR2: GTSNPN and SVGIG (reference sequence). This CDR3 region has 13 residues. As DNA, the CDR3 is TGTGCCTGGAGTGCCCCACAGGTGCATGGCTACACCTTC. Translated: CAWSAPQVHGYTF.

The rearrangement links TRBV25-1 to TRBJ2-7; D gene ambiguous. V lost 7 bases and J lost 0, with 10 bases in between. The CDR3 consists of 13 residues. Germline lookup yields CDR1 MGHDK and CDR2 SYGVNS. The CDR3 nucleotides are TGTGCCAGCACGCTCAGCGACTCCTACGAGCAGTACTTC. It yields the protein CASTLSDSYEQYF.

V is TRBV5-1 and J is TRBJ2-3; 12 nucleotides match TRBD1. Germline assignment: CDR1 SGHRS and CDR2 YFSETQ. The CDR3 length is 16 residues. J gave up 6 bases and V 4 bases, and 9 bases lay outside the gene matches. The CDR3 loop is CASSVGFGTGGDTQYF. The CDR3 DNA reads as TGCGCCAGCAGCGTTGGTTTTGGGACAGGGGGCGATACGCAGTATTTT.

This clone was seen just once. This CDR3 is CASSFERERGETQYF. CDR3 nucleotide sequence: TGTGCCAGCAGTTTTGAGCGGGAGAGGGGAGAGACCCAGTACTTC. The chain recombines TRBV7-2 with TRBJ2-5; 8 positions agree with TRBD2. In germline, CDR1 is SGHTA, CDR2 FQGNSA. The V and J ends lost 6 bases and 4 bases, in that order; junction bases with no gene match: 10. This CDR3 spans 15 amino acids.

This chain uses TRBV5-8 with TRBJ2-2; D is unclear. CDR1 is SGHTS, CDR2 YDEGEE, per germline. This CDR3 is built from 15 residues. Trimming stripped 2 bases from V and 5 bases from J, with 13 bases between. CDR3 sequence reads: CASSLSRGSTGELFF. CDR3 coding DNA: TGTGCCAGCAGCTTATCCAGAGGCTCAACCGGGGAGCTGTTTTTT. Complete variable domain (other parts from reference TRBV5-8 and TRBJ2-2): EAGVTQSPTHLIKTRGQQATLRCSPISGHTSVYWYQQALGLGLQFLLWYDEGEERNRGNFPPRFSGRQFPNYSSELNVNALELEDSALYLCASSLSRGSTGELFFGEGSRLTVL.